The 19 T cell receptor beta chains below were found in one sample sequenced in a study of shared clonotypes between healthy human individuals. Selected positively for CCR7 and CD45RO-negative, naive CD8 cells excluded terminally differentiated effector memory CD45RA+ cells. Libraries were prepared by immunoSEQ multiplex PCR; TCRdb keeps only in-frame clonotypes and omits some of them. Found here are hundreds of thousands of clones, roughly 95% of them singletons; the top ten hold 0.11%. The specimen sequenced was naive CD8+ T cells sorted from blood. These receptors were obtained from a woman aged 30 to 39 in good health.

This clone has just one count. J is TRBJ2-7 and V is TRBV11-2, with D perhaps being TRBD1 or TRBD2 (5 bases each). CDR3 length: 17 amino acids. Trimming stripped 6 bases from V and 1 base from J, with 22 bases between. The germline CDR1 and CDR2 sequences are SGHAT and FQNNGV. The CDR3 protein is CASRGIRDRDVSYEQYF. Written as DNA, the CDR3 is TGTGCCAGCAGGGGGATACGGGACCGGGACGTTTCCTACGAGCAGTACTTC.

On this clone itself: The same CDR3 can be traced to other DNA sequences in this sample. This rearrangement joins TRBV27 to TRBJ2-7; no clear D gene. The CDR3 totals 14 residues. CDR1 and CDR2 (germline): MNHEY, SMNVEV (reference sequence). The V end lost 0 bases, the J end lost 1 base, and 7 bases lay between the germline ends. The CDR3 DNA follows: TGTGCCAGCAGTTTATCGGGCAGATCCTACGAGCAGTACTTC. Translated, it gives CASSLSGRSYEQYF.

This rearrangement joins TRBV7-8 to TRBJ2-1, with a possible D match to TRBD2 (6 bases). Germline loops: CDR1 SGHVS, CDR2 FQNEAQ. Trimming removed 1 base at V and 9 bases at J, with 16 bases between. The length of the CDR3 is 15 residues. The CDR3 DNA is TGTGCCAGCAGCTTAGGGGGCGGGAAATCCAGTGAGCAGTTCTTC. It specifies CASSLGGGKSSEQFF.

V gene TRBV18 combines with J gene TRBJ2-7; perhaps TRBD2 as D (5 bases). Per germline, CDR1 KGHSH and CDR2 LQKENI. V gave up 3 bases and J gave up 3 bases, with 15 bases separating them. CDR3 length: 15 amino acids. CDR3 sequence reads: CASSPAVVSDYEQYF. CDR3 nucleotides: TGTGCCAGCTCACCGGCCGTTGTTAGCGACTACGAGCAGTACTTC.

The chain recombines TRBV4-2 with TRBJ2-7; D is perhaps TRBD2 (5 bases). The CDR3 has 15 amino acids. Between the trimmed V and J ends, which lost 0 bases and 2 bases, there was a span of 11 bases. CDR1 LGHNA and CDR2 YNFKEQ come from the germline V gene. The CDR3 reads CASSQDYGLAYEQYF. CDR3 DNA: TGTGCCAGCAGCCAAGATTATGGACTGGCCTACGAGCAGTACTTC.

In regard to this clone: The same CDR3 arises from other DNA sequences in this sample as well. The CDR3: CASSLGTSGYEQYF. CDR3 bases: TGTGCCAGCAGTTTAGGGACTAGCGGGTACGAGCAGTACTTC. The V gene is TRBV27, the J gene TRBJ2-7; TRBD2 agrees at 12 bases. CDR1 MNHEY and CDR2 SMNVEV come from the germline V gene (reference sequence). Germline trimming cut 2 bases from V and 4 bases from J; bases unmatched to any gene: 0. CDR3 length: 14 residues.

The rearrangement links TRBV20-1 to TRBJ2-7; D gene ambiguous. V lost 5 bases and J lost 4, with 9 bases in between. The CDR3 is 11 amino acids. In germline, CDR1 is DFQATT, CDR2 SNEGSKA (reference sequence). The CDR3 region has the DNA TGCAGTGCTCTCGCCAATTACGAGCAGTACTTC. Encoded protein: CSALANYEQYF.

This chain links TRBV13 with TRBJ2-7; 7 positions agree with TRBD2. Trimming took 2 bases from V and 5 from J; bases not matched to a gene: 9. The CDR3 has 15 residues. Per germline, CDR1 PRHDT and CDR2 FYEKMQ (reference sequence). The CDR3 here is CASSLMVTSLHEQYF. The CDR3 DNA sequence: TGTGCCAGCAGCTTAATGGTGACTAGCCTCCACGAGCAGTACTTC.

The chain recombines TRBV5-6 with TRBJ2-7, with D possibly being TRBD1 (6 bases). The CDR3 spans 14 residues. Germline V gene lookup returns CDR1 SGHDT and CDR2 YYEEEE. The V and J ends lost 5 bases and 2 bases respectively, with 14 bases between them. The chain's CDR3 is CASSMIQGPYEQYF. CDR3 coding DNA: TGTGCCAGCAGTATGATACAGGGCCCCTACGAGCAGTACTTC.

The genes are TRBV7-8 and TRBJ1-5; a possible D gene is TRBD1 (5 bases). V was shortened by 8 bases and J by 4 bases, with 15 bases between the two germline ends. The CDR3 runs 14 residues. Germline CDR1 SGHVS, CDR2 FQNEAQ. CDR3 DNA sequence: TGTGCCAGCGGGCGGGGACGGGAGAATCAGCCCCAGCATTTT. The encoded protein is CASGRGRENQPQHF.

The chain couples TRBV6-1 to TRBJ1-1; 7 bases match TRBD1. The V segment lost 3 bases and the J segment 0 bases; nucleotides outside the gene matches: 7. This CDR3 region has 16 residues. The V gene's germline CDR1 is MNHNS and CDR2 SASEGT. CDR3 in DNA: TGTGCCAGCAGTGACGGGACAGTTGTAATGAACACTGAAGCTTTCTTT. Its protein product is CASSDGTVVMNTEAFF.

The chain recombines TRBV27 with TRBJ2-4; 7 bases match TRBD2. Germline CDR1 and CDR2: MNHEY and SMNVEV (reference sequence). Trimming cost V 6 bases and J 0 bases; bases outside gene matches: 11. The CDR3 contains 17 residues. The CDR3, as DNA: TGTGCCAGCAGCCATAACCTAGCGGAGTTAGCCAAAAACATTCAGTACTTC. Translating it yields CASSHNLAELAKNIQYF.

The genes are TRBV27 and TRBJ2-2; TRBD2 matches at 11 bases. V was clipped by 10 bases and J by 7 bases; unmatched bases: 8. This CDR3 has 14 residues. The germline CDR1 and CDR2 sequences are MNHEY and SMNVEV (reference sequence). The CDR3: CANSTSGKDGELFF. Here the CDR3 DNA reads TGTGCCAACTCGACTAGCGGGAAAGACGGGGAGCTGTTTTTT.

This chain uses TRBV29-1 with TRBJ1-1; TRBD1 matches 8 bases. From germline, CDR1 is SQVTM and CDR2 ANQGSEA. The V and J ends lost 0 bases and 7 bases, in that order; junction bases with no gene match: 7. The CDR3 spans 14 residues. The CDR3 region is CSVEDRQGAFEAFF. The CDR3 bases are TGCAGCGTTGAAGACCGGCAGGGGGCGTTTGAAGCTTTCTTT.

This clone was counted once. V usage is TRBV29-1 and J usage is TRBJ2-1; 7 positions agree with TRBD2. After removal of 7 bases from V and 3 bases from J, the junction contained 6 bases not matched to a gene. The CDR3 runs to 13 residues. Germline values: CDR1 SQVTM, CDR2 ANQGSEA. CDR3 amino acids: CSALARSYNEQFF. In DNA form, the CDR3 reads TGCAGCGCACTAGCGAGAAGCTACAATGAGCAGTTCTTC.

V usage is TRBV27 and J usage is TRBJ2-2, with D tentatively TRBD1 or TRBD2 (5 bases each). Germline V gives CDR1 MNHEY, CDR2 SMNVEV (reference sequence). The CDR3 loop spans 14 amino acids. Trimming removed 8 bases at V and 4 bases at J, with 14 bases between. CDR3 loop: CASRIGTITGELFF. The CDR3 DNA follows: TGTGCCAGCCGGATAGGGACCATCACCGGGGAGCTGTTTTTT.

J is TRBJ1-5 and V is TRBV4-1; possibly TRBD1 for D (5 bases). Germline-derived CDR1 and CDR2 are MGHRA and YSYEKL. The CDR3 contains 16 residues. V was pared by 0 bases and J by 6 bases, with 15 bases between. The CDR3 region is CASSQELQEKVQPQHF. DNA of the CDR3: TGCGCCAGCAGCCAAGAACTACAGGAGAAAGTTCAGCCCCAGCATTTT.

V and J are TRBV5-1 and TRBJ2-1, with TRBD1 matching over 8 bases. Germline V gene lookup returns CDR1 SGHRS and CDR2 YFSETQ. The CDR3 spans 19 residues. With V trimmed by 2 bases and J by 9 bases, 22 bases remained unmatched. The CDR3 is CASSLYQGAVVEPLAEQFF. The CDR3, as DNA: TGCGCCAGCAGCTTATATCAGGGGGCGGTAGTAGAGCCGTTAGCTGAGCAGTTCTTC.

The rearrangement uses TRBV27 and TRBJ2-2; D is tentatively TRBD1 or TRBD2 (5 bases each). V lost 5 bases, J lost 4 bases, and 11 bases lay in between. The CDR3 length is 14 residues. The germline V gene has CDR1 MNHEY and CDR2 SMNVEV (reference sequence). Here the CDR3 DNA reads TGTGCCAGCAGTGGGGGAAGTAGCACCGGGGAGCTGTTTTTT. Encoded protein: CASSGGSSTGELFF.